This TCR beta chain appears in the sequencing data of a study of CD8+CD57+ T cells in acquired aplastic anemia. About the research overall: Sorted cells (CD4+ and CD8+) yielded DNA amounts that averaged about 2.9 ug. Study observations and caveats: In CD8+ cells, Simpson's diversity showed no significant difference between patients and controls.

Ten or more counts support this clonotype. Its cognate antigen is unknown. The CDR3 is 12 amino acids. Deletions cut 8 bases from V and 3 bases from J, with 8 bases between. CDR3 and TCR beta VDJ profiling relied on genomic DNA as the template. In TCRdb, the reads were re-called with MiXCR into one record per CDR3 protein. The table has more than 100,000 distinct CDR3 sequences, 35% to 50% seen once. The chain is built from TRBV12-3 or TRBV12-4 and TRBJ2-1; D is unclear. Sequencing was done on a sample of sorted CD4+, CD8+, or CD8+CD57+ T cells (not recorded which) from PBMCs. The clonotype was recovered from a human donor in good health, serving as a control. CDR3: CASSRVYNEQFF. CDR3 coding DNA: TGTGCCAGCTCCCGGGTCTACAATGAGCAGTTCTTC.